A single sample is the source of the 30 T cell receptor beta chains below, sequenced in a study of shared clonotypes between healthy human individuals. Assay used: immunoSEQ multiplex PCR; TCRdb lists only in-frame clones, some missing. The sample lists 2 million to 2.5 million clones, 92% seen once, with 0.37% in the top ten. The sequenced sample was naive CD4+ T cells from PBMCs. Subset denoted: CD45RA+ positively selected. These receptors were collected from a man aged 18-30 years in good health. Some clones in this sample may be carry-over from other donors' samples.

CDR3 residues: CASSPDQGRETQYF. Written as DNA, the CDR3 is TGTGCCAGCAGCCCGGACCAGGGGCGAGAGACCCAGTACTTC. The rearrangement links TRBV7-2 to TRBJ2-5, with TRBD1 as a possible D gene (6 bases). The CDR3 is made up of 14 amino acids. Trimming pared 5 bases from V and 4 bases from J, leaving 14 bases between. Germline V gives CDR1 SGHTA, CDR2 FQGNSA.

This chain links TRBV7-9 with TRBJ1-3; 7 nucleotides agree with TRBD1. The V and J ends lost 1 base and 4 bases, in that order; junction bases with no gene match: 16. Germline CDR1 reads SEHNR; CDR2 reads FQNEAQ (reference sequence). The CDR3 is made up of 19 amino acids. The DNA of the CDR3 is TGTGCCAGCAGCTTAGACGGTGTAGGGGGCGTCGGTTCGGGAAACACCATATATTTT. Translating gives CASSLDGVGGVGSGNTIYF.

The chain links TRBV29-1 to TRBJ2-5, with D possibly being TRBD1 (6 bases). Germline CDR1 is SQVTM and CDR2 is ANQGSEA. This CDR3 region has 12 residues. V lost 6 bases, J lost 2 bases, and 10 bases lay in between. Written as DNA, the CDR3 is TGCAGCGTCAGACAGGCACAAGAGACCCAGTACTTC. Its translation is CSVRQAQETQYF. The full variable domain, in which reference TRBV29-1 and TRBJ2-5 provide the parts outside the CDR3, is SAVISQKPSRDICQRGTSLTIQCQVDSQVTMMFWYRQQPGQSLTLIATANQGSEATYESGFVIDKFPISRPNLTFSTLTVSNMSPEDSSIYLCSVRQAQETQYFGPGTRLLVL.

The genes are TRBV14 and TRBJ2-1, with D uncertain. CDR1 and CDR2 from the germline V gene are SGHDN and FVKESK. V lost 4 bases and J 5 bases, leaving 18 bases between the germline ends. The CDR3 is 16 amino acids. The CDR3: CASSLDRVTYHNEQFF. The CDR3 region has the DNA TGTGCCAGCAGCCTAGATCGGGTCACCTATCACAATGAGCAGTTCTTC.

The chain employs TRBV29-1 and TRBJ2-5; 8 nucleotides align to TRBD1. This CDR3 comprises 13 residues. Germline assignment: CDR1 SQVTM and CDR2 ANQGSEA. The V and J ends lost 6 bases and 5 bases, in that order; junction bases with no gene match: 8. DNA of the CDR3: TGCAGCGTGGACCGGACAGGGACGGAGACCCAGTACTTC. This translates into CSVDRTGTETQYF.

In this sample, this clone turned up a few times. This chain links TRBV21-1 with TRBJ1-2. TRBV21-1 is listed as a pseudogene. CDR3 length: 12 amino acids. The CDR3 loop is CASSNGVYGYTF. The CDR3 DNA reads as TGTGCCAGCAGCAACGGGGTCTATGGCTACACCTTC.

V and J are TRBV9 and TRBJ2-3; perhaps D is TRBD1 or TRBD2 (6 bases each). Trimming cost V 4 bases and J 0 bases, with 15 bases left between them. CDR1 is SGDLS, CDR2 YYNGEE, per germline. This CDR3 spans 16 amino acids. In nucleotides, the CDR3 is TGTGCCAGCAGCCCTAGGGGGGCTACTAGCACAGATACGCAGTATTTT. Protein product: CASSPRGATSTDTQYF.

This chain uses TRBV7-2 with TRBJ2-7, with D tentatively TRBD2 (6 bases). The CDR3 has 15 amino acids. Trimming pared 5 bases from V and 4 bases from J, leaving 18 bases between. Germline assignment: CDR1 SGHTA and CDR2 FQGNSA. CDR3 amino acids: CASSPRRDWGYEQYF. CDR3 coding DNA: TGTGCCAGCAGCCCTAGGCGGGACTGGGGGTACGAGCAGTACTTC.

J is TRBJ2-7 and V is TRBV14; D is undetermined. Per the germline V gene, CDR1 is SGHDN and CDR2 is FVKESK. CDR3 size: 14 residues. Trimming took off 6 bases at V and 3 bases at J, with 15 bases between the two ends. CDR3 amino acids: CASSHRVGYYEQYF. CDR3 DNA sequence: TGTGCCAGCAGTCATAGGGTGGGATACTACGAGCAGTACTTC.

This chain connects TRBV7-3 to TRBJ2-5; no definite D call. The CDR3 length is 13 residues. Trimming shortened V by 5 bases and J by 3 bases, and 10 bases separated the two germline ends. CDR1 and CDR2 from the germline V gene are SGHTA and FQGTGA. CDR3 protein: CASSLNLKETQYF. CDR3 sequence (DNA): TGTGCCAGCAGCCTTAACCTTAAAGAGACCCAGTACTTC. Looking up the rest from reference TRBV7-3 and TRBJ2-5 gives the full variable domain: GAGVSQTPSNKVTEKGKYVELRCDPISGHTALYWYRQSLGQGPEFLIYFQGTGAADDSGLPNDRFFAVRPEGSVSTLKIQRTERGDSAVYLCASSLNLKETQYFGPGTRLLVL.

The chain carries TRBV7-7 and TRBJ2-5, with TRBD1 as a possible D gene (5 bases). Germline lookup yields CDR1 SSHAT and CDR2 FNYEAQ (reference sequence). This CDR3 contains 14 residues. Trimming shortened V by 3 bases and J by 1 base, and 9 bases separated the two germline ends. CDR3 in DNA: TGTGCCAGCAGCTTTGGGCAGGGCCAAGAGACCCAGTACTTC. It yields the protein CASSFGQGQETQYF.

This chain connects TRBV19 to TRBJ1-5; perhaps TRBD1 as D (5 bases). CDR1 is LNHDA, CDR2 SQIVND, per germline (reference sequence). The CDR3 is 15 residues long. The V end lost 2 bases, the J end lost 2 bases, and 10 bases lay between the germline ends. The CDR3, as DNA: TGTGCCAGTAGTATACGGACATCTGGCAATCAGCCCCAGCATTTT. It yields the protein CASSIRTSGNQPQHF.

The V and J genes are TRBV10-3 and TRBJ1-6; weak D call: TRBD1 (6 bases). Looked up from germline, CDR1 is ENHRY and CDR2 is SYGVKD. Deletions cut 7 bases from V and 7 bases from J, with 8 bases between. The CDR3 is 12 residues long. The CDR3 sequence: CAIKGGNSPLHF. Here the CDR3 DNA reads TGTGCCATCAAAGGGGGGAATTCACCCCTCCACTTT.

J is TRBJ2-2 and V is TRBV7-8; D possibly matches TRBD1 or TRBD2 (5 bases each). Trimming removed 1 base at V and 7 bases at J, with 13 bases between. Germline CDR1 and CDR2: SGHVS and FQNEAQ. The CDR3 is 15 amino acids. The CDR3 DNA sequence: TGTGCCAGCAGCTTAGACAGGTCGAGGGGCGGGGAGCTGTTTTTT. It translates to CASSLDRSRGGELFF.

This clone was seen just once. Different DNA sequences within this sample yield the same CDR3. Written as DNA, the CDR3 is TGCGCCAGCAGCTTGGGCGGAAACACTGAAGCTTTCTTT. Encoded protein: CASSLGGNTEAFF. The rearrangement uses TRBV5-1 and TRBJ1-1, with D uncertain. Germline lookup yields CDR1 SGHRS and CDR2 YFSETQ. This CDR3 has 13 residues. Trimming shortened V by 0 bases and J by 2 bases, and 5 bases separated the two germline ends.

A remark on this clone: Other DNA sequences in this specimen translate into the identical CDR3. The chain links TRBV27 to TRBJ1-5; tentative D call: TRBD1 (5 bases). Germline V gene lookup returns CDR1 MNHEY and CDR2 SMNVEV (reference sequence). The CDR3 contains 12 residues. Trimming removed 3 bases from V and 6 bases from J, with 6 bases in between. In DNA, the CDR3 is TGTGCCAGCAGTTTTGGGGGTCAGCCCCAGCATTTT. It yields the protein CASSFGGQPQHF.

V is TRBV7-2 and J is TRBJ2-1; TRBD2 agrees at 10 bases. This CDR3 has 13 residues. V lost 5 bases to trimming and J lost 13 bases; unmatched junction nucleotides: 8. Germline V gene sequence: CDR1 SGHTA, CDR2 FQGNSA. This chain's CDR3 is CASSDTSGMAQFF. Written as DNA, the CDR3 is TGTGCCAGCAGCGACACTAGCGGGATGGCCCAGTTCTTC.

The chain recombines TRBV6-5 with TRBJ1-4, with TRBD1 matching 9 bases. Germline lookup yields CDR1 MNHEY and CDR2 SVGAGI. The CDR3 is 15 residues long. V lost 4 bases, J lost 7 bases, and 7 bases stayed unmatched. The chain's CDR3 is CASSFTDRGGEKLFF. The CDR3 nucleotides are TGTGCCAGCAGTTTCACCGACAGGGGGGGTGAAAAACTGTTTTTT.

The chain is built from TRBV28 and TRBJ1-1; maybe TRBD1 (5 bases). The CDR3 loop spans 15 amino acids. CDR1 is MDHEN, CDR2 SYDVKM, per germline. The germline V and J ends were trimmed by 4 bases and 1 base, with 13 bases remaining between them. The CDR3 DNA is TGTGCCAGCAGTTCGGGACGACGGCAGAACACTGAAGCTTTCTTT. Its protein is CASSSGRRQNTEAFF.

J is TRBJ2-7 and V is TRBV2; 8 bases are shared with TRBD1. The CDR3 length is 14 residues. The germline gives CDR1 SNHLY, CDR2 FYNNEI. The junction had 9 bases not matched to a gene; V was cut back by 6 bases and J by 5 bases. CDR3 in amino acids: CASSKGQGFDEQYF. CDR3 in DNA: TGTGCCAGCAGCAAAGGACAGGGCTTTGACGAGCAGTACTTC.

The chain employs TRBV4-2 and TRBJ2-7; the D gene is possibly TRBD2 (6 bases). Trimming pared 10 bases from V and 4 bases from J, leaving 23 bases between. This CDR3 spans 15 amino acids. Germline V lookup: CDR1 LGHNA, CDR2 YNFKEQ. The CDR3 sequence is CATSRGTSGLYEQYF. CDR3 sequence (DNA): TGTGCCACCTCGCGAGGGACTTCGGGACTTTACGAGCAGTACTTC.

Worth noting for this clone: This sample also contains other DNA sequences that code for the same CDR3. In nucleotides, the CDR3 is TGTGCCAGCAGTTCCGGGCAGGGCAATCAGCCCCAGCATTTT. This codes for CASSSGQGNQPQHF. V and J are TRBV28 and TRBJ1-5; no clear D. Germline V CDR1 and CDR2: MDHEN, SYDVKM. V was shortened by 4 bases and J by 2 bases, with 9 bases between the two germline ends. This CDR3 has 14 residues.

The chain recombines TRBV27 with TRBJ1-1, with a possible D match to TRBD1 (5 bases). Germline V gene sequence: CDR1 MNHEY, CDR2 SMNVEV (reference sequence). The CDR3 consists of 16 residues. Trimming removed 3 bases from V and 1 base from J, with 15 bases in between. The CDR3 bases are TGTGCCAGCAGTTTCCGGGACTGGTCAGGGAACACTGAAGCTTTCTTT. Translating it yields CASSFRDWSGNTEAFF.

The chain links TRBV30 to TRBJ1-5; the D is unclear. V was cut by 2 bases and J by 2 bases, with 10 bases left in between. Germline lookup yields CDR1 GTSNPN and CDR2 SVGIG (reference sequence). The CDR3 covers 14 residues. The CDR3 coding sequence is TGTGCCTGGAGTCCCCCATATGGCAATCAGCCCCAGCATTTT. Its translation: CAWSPPYGNQPQHF. Full variable domain (missing parts from reference TRBV30 and TRBJ1-5): SQTIHQWPATLVQPVGSPLSLECTVEGTSNPNLYWYRQAAGRGLQLLFYSVGIGQISSEVPQNLSASRPQDRQFILSSKKLLLSDSGFYLCAWSPPYGNQPQHFGDGTRLSIL.

The chain has TRBV28 and TRBJ1-2; D is ambiguous. Deletions cut 2 bases from V and 8 bases from J, with 9 bases between. CDR1 and CDR2 from the germline V gene are MDHEN and SYDVKM. The CDR3 is made up of 12 amino acids. CDR3 sequence: CASSLGFGGYTF. The CDR3 coding sequence is TGTGCCAGCAGTTTAGGCTTCGGGGGCTACACCTTC.

A single count supports this clone. In DNA form, the CDR3 reads TGTGCCAGCAGGGAAGAGAGTGGCTTTCAGTACTTC. Translation: CASREESGFQYF. This chain joins TRBV28 and TRBJ2-4; D is ambiguous. CDR1 and CDR2 (germline): MDHEN, SYDVKM. This CDR3 comprises 12 residues. Trimming removed 6 bases from V and 11 bases from J, with 14 bases in between.

V usage is TRBV9 and J usage is TRBJ2-3; D is undetermined. Germline lookup yields CDR1 SGDLS and CDR2 YYNGEE. The CDR3 spans 13 residues. V was pared by 4 bases and J by 3 bases, with 9 bases between. The DNA for the CDR3 is TGTGCCAGCAGCATACTTCCAACAGATACGCAGTATTTT. It specifies CASSILPTDTQYF.

This clone is a singleton in its sample. The gene calls are TRBV11-2 and TRBJ2-7; TRBD2 aligns across 9 bases. The CDR3 runs 15 residues. The junction had 8 bases not matched to a gene; V was cut back by 1 base and J by 7 bases. CDR1 SGHAT and CDR2 FQNNGV come from the germline V gene. DNA of the CDR3: TGTGCCAGCAGCTTAGTTGCGGGAGGGCCGGGAGAGCAGTACTTC. Its translation: CASSLVAGGPGEQYF.

This chain joins TRBV6-5 and TRBJ2-1, with no clear D. V dropped 2 bases and J dropped 10 bases, with 18 bases sitting between them. CDR1 and CDR2 (germline): MNHEY, SVGAGI. This CDR3 has 15 amino acids. The CDR3 is CASSYGLGPLNEQFF. CDR3 DNA: TGTGCCAGCAGTTACGGTTTAGGCCCCTTGAACGAGCAGTTCTTC.

This sequence joins TRBV7-9 and TRBJ2-3, with a weak D call TRBD2 (6 bases). Trimming took 1 base from V and 2 from J, leaving 10 bases between them. Germline V lookup: CDR1 SEHNR, CDR2 FQNEAQ (reference sequence). The CDR3 contains 15 residues. In DNA, the CDR3 is TGTGCCAGCAGCTTAGAGTGGGAGGTCACAGATACGCAGTATTTT. Its protein product is CASSLEWEVTDTQYF.